This is a list of T cell receptor beta chains from one sample in a study of blood T cell repertoires in COVID-19. Generated by immunoSEQ multiplex PCR, the TCRdb table keeps only in-frame clones and is missing some. The sample yields about 45,000 clones, about 87% seen once. Material: peripheral blood. The receptors originated from a human donor in a cohort sampled during active COVID-19. The CDR3 runs from the conserved cysteine through the conserved F or W. Fields, in order: clone size, D gene, V gene, J gene, CDR3 DNA, CDR3 protein. The D gene is left open where the match is weak. Where a row states a size, it is once, few, many or the class of an expanded clone; other rows omit it.

>-|-|TRBV28|TRBJ2-5
TGTGCCAGCACCTCCCCAGGAGGGTACCAAGAGACCCAGTACTTC
CASTSPGGYQETQYF
>-|-|TRBV9|TRBJ2-7
TGTGCCAGCAGCGTAGTCCCAGGCTCCTACGAGCAGTACTTC
CASSVVPGSYEQYF
>-|TRBD1|TRBV7-6|TRBJ2-3
TGTGCCAGCAGCTCAAGGCCCGGACAGGGAGGCACAGATACGCAGTATTTT
CASSSRPGQGGTDTQYF
>-|-|TRBV27|TRBJ2-6
TGTGCCAGCAGTTTATATCGTAGCTCTGGGGCCAACGTCCTGACTTTC
CASSLYRSSGANVLTF
>-|TRBD1|TRBV12-3/TRBV12-4|TRBJ1-1
TGTGCCAGCAGCCGAAACGGACAGGGTTTGGCTTTCTTT
CASSRNGQGLAFF
>-|-|TRBV18|TRBJ1-3
TGTGCCAGCTCCCTCATGGGGGCCGGAAACACCATATATTTT
CASSLMGAGNTIYF
>-|TRBD2|TRBV7-9|TRBJ2-3
TGTGCCAGCAGTGGTAGCGGGAGCACAGATACGCAGTATTTT
CASSGSGSTDTQYF
>once|-|TRBV5-4|TRBJ2-7
TGTGCCAGCAGCTCCACCCCCCGACAGGTTCCCTTCTCCTACGAGCAGTACTTC
CASSSTPRQVPFSYEQYF
>-|-|TRBV18|TRBJ2-5
TGTGCCAGCTCACCAGGTCTCAGCCAAGAGACCCAGTACTTC
CASSPGLSQETQYF
>-|TRBD1|TRBV18|TRBJ1-5
TGTGCCAGCTCACTTGGGACAGCATATCAGCCCCAGCATTTT
CASSLGTAYQPQHF
>-|TRBD2|TRBV10-2|TRBJ2-7
TGCGCCAGCAGGCAGGGACTAGCGGGATACGAGCAGTACTTC
CASRQGLAGYEQYF
>-|TRBD1|TRBV28|TRBJ2-3
TGTGCCAGCAGCCGACCCCGGGACAGGGGCACAGATACGCAGTATTTT
CASSRPRDRGTDTQYF
>once|TRBD2|TRBV28|TRBJ2-7
TGTGCCAGCAGTTTCGGGGGGTTAACCTACGAGCAGTACTTC
CASSFGGLTYEQYF
>few|TRBD2|TRBV14|TRBJ2-1
TGTGCCAGCAGCCCTAGCGGACTAGATATGTTCTTC
CASSPSGLDMFF
>few|TRBD1|TRBV4-2|TRBJ1-2
TGTGCCAGCAGCCCCCGGACAGGGGGCGTCGGAAACTATGGCTACACCTTC
CASSPRTGGVGNYGYTF
>-|TRBD2|TRBV11-3|TRBJ2-3
TGTGCCAGCAGCTCTCTCCCGCCGGGACTAGCGGGAGGTGTTCCAGATACGCAGTATTTT
CASSSLPPGLAGGVPDTQYF
>-|-|TRBV7-2|TRBJ2-2
TGTGCCAGCAGCGCCGGGACTCCGAACACCGGGGAGCTGTTTTTT
CASSAGTPNTGELFF
>-|-|TRBV7-8|TRBJ2-3
TGTGCCAGCAGCCAGATGGCGAGGGAGGCAGATACGCAGTATTTT
CASSQMAREADTQYF
>-|TRBD1|TRBV19|TRBJ1-1
TGTGCCAGTACCTCCTCAGGGACAGCGAACACTGAAGCTTTCTTT
CASTSSGTANTEAFF
>-|-|TRBV7-2|TRBJ2-7
TGTGCCAGCAGCGACCTTGTTAGCCTCTCCTACGAGCAGTACTTC
CASSDLVSLSYEQYF
>once|TRBD1|TRBV6-5|TRBJ2-5
TGTGCCAGCAGTTACCAGGGACAGGCACAAGAGACCCAGTACTTC
CASSYQGQAQETQYF
>-|TRBD1|TRBV24-1|TRBJ1-2
TGTGCCACCAGGAGGACAGGGGAGGATGGCTACACCTTC
CATRRTGEDGYTF
>-|TRBD2|TRBV18|TRBJ2-1
TGTGCCAGCTCACCACTCGGAGCGGGGTACAATGAGCAGTTCTTC
CASSPLGAGYNEQFF
>-|TRBD2|TRBV19|TRBJ2-5
TGTGCCAGTAGTTCCCTAGCGGGACAAGAGACCCAGTACTTC
CASSSLAGQETQYF
>-|TRBD1|TRBV6-5|TRBJ2-7
TGTGCCAGCAGTTATAGGGGACAGGGATTCTACGAGCAGTACTTC
CASSYRGQGFYEQYF
>-|-|TRBV5-1|TRBJ2-1
TGCGCCAGCAGCTTGTCTCCGGGACAATTATACACTGAAAATGAGCAGTTCTTC
CASSLSPGQLYTENEQFF
>-|-|TRBV27|TRBJ2-1
TGTGCCAGCAGTTTTCGGGAGCAGTTCTTC
CASSFREQFF
>-|TRBD1|TRBV9|TRBJ1-1
TGTGCCAGCAGCACGACAGGGATCTCTGAAGCTTTCTTT
CASSTTGISEAFF
>-|TRBD2|TRBV11-2|TRBJ2-4
TGTGCCAGCAGCACTAGCGGGGCCACCAAAAACATTCAGTACTTC
CASSTSGATKNIQYF
>few|-|TRBV7-3|TRBJ2-6
TGTGCCAGCCGGGGCTCTGGGGCCAACGTCCTGACTTTC
CASRGSGANVLTF
>once|-|TRBV15|TRBJ1-2
TGTGCCACCAGCACAAAGCCCCGGGATAACTATGGCTACACCTTC
CATSTKPRDNYGYTF
>-|-|TRBV7-9|TRBJ2-1
TGTGCCAGCAGCTTAGTGGGGAGCAATGAGCAGTTCTTC
CASSLVGSNEQFF
>-|TRBD1|TRBV2|TRBJ1-3
TGTGCCAGCAGTGACTTCGCCCGGGACAGCCGCTCTGGAAACACCATATATTTT
CASSDFARDSRSGNTIYF
>-|TRBD1|TRBV3-1/TRBV3-2|TRBJ2-2
TGTGCCAGCAGCCTCGGACAGGGTTTCGGGGAGCTGTTTTTT
CASSLGQGFGELFF
>few|TRBD2|TRBV5-1|TRBJ2-1
TGCGCCAGCCGGACTAGCGGGGGATTCTACAATGAGCAGTTCTTC
CASRTSGGFYNEQFF
>-|TRBD1|TRBV5-1|TRBJ1-2
TGCGCCAGCAGCTTGGGACAGGGGGACTATGGCTACACCTTC
CASSLGQGDYGYTF
>once|-|TRBV28|TRBJ1-5
TGTGCCAGCAGTTCGACGCTTTTGACAGGAAATTATCAGCCCCAGCATTTT
CASSSTLLTGNYQPQHF
>-|-|TRBV29-1|TRBJ1-3
TGCAGCGTTGAGAGCCATTCTGGAAACACCATATATTTT
CSVESHSGNTIYF
>-|TRBD1|TRBV30|TRBJ1-4
TGTGCCTGGAGACATACAGGGGGTCGTGAAAAACTGTTTTTT
CAWRHTGGREKLFF
>-|-|TRBV5-5|TRBJ1-1
TGTGCCAGCAGCTTGATATCCCCCGGGAGCACTGAAGCTTTCTTT
CASSLISPGSTEAFF
>-|TRBD2|TRBV19|TRBJ2-2
TGTGCCAGTAGTCAGCCTAGCGGGAGTAACACCGGGGAGCTGTTTTTT
CASSQPSGSNTGELFF